The TCR beta chain described here comes from a study of CD8 T cells in Susac syndrome. The CDR3 totals 13 residues. The germline gives CDR1 GTSNPN, CDR2 SVGIG (reference sequence). Between the trimmed V and J ends, which lost 1 base and 5 bases, there was a span of 9 bases. An input of about 0.5 to 1 ug of RNA was subjected to reverse transcription using random hexamers. One entry per CDR3 protein, called by TCRdb with MiXCR from the immunoSEQ multiplex PCR reads. This table has more than 150,000 distinct CDR3 sequences, 90% to 95% appearing once. The TCR sequence derives from a human donor with multiple sclerosis. Sequences were obtained from CD8+ T cells from PBMCs. This chain links TRBV30 with TRBJ1-5; D remains unclear. The CDR3 here is CAWSGRVDQPQHF. The CDR3 bases are TGTGCCTGGAGTGGAAGGGTGGATCAGCCCCAGCATTTT.